This T cell receptor (beta chain) came from a study of response to subunit inactivated influenza vaccine. Study conclusions and caveats: Researchers suggested that each seasonal influenza vaccination recruits few new T cells.

The V and J ends lost 4 bases and 5 bases, in that order; junction bases with no gene match: 9. CDR1 and CDR2 from the germline V gene are SGHRS and YFSETQ. CDR3 size: 16 residues. This clonotype was seen many times. Antigen: not known. One entry per CDR3 protein, called by TCRdb with MiXCR from the RT-PCR reads. The sample has 650,000 to 800,000 distinct CDR3 sequences, about 14% seen once; the top ten hold 6.5% to 8.5%. The sequencing used PBMCs from blood, collected around 14 days before vaccination. The chain has TRBV5-1 and TRBJ1-6, with 7 bases that match TRBD1. The receptor comes from a man in his fifties or sixties who received an inactivated influenza vaccine. The CDR3 spells CASSRGGTVNNSPLHF. The CDR3 DNA reads as TGCGCCAGCAGCAGAGGCGGGACAGTAAATAATTCACCCCTCCACTTT.